This T cell receptor (beta chain) appears in the sequencing data of a study of OX40 agonist ivuxolimab in advanced cancers. Sequencing used immunoSEQ multiplex PCR; TCRdb keeps in-frame clones, though not all of them. The sample gives roughly 70,000 clones, over 80% of which show up once; approximately 2.8% is in the top ten. Germline CDR1 and CDR2: LNHNV and YYDKDF (reference sequence). Trimming removed 0 bases from V and 7 bases from J, with 19 bases in between. The CDR3 has 16 amino acids. The sequenced sample was CD4+ or CD8+ T cells sorted from blood, obtained in a trial of the OX40 agonist ivuxolimab. J is TRBJ2-7 and V is TRBV15; D remains ambiguous. The clonotype was recovered from an adult with an advanced solid tumor such as melanoma, head and neck, liver or kidney cancer. CDR3 loop: CATSRDPTLRRGEQYF. CDR3 nucleotide sequence: TGTGCCACCAGCAGAGATCCGACACTTCGGCGTGGGGAGCAGTACTTC.